This record looks at one T cell receptor beta chain sequence and its context. Its specific antigen is unknown. Per-nucleotide qualities are absent, and no much larger clonotype sits a single base away. The data were taken from a study. Here V drops 5 bases and J drops 7 bases, and the junction holds 7 bases not matched to any gene. Via the germline V gene (reference sequence), CDR1 is DFQATT and CDR2 SNEGSKA. CDR3 length: 15 amino acids, cysteine to phenylalanine. Only the CDR3 DNA is retained, 45 bases long and in frame from the first base. Sequenced using an Illumina MiSeq. The public sequencing data were trimmed at Q25 with fastp and processed into clonotypes with MiXCR by TCRdb, which kept only in-frame beta chains. One record per CDR3 amino acid sequence lists the most common genes and DNA. For this sample the table gives some 6,000 distinct CDR3 sequences, of which over 9% were detected only once. About 5.4% of the sample comes from the top ten.

The specimen was CD4+ T cells from synovial fluid. This sequence originates from a human donor with rheumatoid arthritis. The rearrangement joined TRBV20-1 to TRBJ2-1, with 14 middle bases fitting TRBD2. At the DNA level, the sequence is TGCAGTGCTCCTCGACTAGCGGGAGGGTTAAATGAGCAGTTCTTC. Its coded protein is CSAPRLAGGLNEQFF.